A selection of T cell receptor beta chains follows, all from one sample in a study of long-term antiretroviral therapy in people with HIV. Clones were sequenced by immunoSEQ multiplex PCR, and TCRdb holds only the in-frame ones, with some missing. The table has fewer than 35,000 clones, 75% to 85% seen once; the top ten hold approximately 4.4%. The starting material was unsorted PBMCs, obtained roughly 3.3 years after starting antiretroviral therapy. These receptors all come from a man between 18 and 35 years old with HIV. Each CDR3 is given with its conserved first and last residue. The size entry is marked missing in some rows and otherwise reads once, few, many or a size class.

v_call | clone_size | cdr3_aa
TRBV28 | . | CASRTRDSMNTEAFF
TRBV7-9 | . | CASSPRSGTGVSYNEQFF
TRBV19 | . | CASSIKQGTAGNQPQHF
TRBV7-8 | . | CASSPRDREDEKLFF
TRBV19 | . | CASSGYYEQYF
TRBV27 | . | CASSFGTGMGEQFF
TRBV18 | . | CASSGTKSTDTQYF
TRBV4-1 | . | CASSQKTAEVTGEQFF
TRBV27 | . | CASSFGQVNSYEQYF
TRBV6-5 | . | CASSEPRETDTQYF
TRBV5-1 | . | CASSLGQGAENYGYTF
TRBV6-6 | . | CASSLSWTGDGYGYTF
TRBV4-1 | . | CASSRLFFGTVHEQYF
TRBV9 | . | CASSAQGHEQYF
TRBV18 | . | CASSRAQRGSNQPQHF
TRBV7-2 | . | CASSLGGQGISGNTIYF
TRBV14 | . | CASSQQGRYGYTF
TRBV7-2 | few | CASSTGGEQYF
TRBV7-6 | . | CASSLRPKESTDTQYF
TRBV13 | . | CASSFFQGNTEAFF
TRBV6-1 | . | CASSAGYPYEQYF
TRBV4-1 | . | CASSRGQGSTGELFF
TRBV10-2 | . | CASRGTNEKLFF
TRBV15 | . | CAIAISGDNTGELFF
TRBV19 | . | CASASSTNYGYTF
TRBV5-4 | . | CASSTGYNEQFF
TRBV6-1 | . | CASNRWRGQNEQFF
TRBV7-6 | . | CASSLSPQGRQFF
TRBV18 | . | CASSPLTSGGANTGELFF
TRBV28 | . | CASSLTSPSTDTQYF
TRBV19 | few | CASSIDWTVLNYGYTF
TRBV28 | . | CASSFLSSSYNEQFF
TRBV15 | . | CATSRAEVNTEAFF
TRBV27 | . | CASSFLKTSGFYF
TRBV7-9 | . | CASSVTSATDTQYF
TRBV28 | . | CASSFQAFNQPQHF
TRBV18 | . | CASSEQNGLETQYF
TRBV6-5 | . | CASSRGAQETQYF
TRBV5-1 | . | CASSHTGQGHNEQFF
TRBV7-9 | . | CASSSGQGPLEAFF
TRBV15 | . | CATSSHRLAGFQETQYF
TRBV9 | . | CASSPEGGRGYEQYF
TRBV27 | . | CASSRLAGGLGDNEQFF
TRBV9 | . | CASSEPLAGGELFF
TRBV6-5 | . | CASSYSTDLGYEQYF
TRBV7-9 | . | CASSFPDRYYEQYF
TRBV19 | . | CASSRGKGQYF
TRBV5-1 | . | CASSLSDRREQYF
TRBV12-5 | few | CASGGGPYEQYF
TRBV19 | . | CASSIRGQRDYEQYF
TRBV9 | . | CASSVADFRVEEKLFF
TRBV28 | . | CASRLQGLHTEAFF
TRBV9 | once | CASSVGGESSYEQYF
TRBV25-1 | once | CATQGALTDTQYF
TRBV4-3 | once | CASSQDSGAGELFF
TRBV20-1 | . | CSAQWGDTQYF